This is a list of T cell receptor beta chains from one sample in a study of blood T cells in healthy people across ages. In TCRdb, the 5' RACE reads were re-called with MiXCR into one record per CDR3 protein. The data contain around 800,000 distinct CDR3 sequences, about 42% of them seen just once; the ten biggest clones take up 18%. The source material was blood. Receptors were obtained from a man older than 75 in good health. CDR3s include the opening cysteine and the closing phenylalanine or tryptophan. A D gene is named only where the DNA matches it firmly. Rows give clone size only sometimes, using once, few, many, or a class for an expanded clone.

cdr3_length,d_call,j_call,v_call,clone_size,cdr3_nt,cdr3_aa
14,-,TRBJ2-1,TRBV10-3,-,TGTGCCATCAGTGAGGGGGACAAACACAATGAGCAGTTCTTC,CAISEGDKHNEQFF
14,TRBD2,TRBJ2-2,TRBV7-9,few,TGTGCCAGTGGAAGGACTAGCGGGTCCGGGGAGCTGTTTTTT,CASGRTSGSGELFF
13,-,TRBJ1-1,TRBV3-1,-,TGTGCCAGCAGCCATGATCCCGTTCGTGTGGCTTTCTTT,CASSHDPVRVAFF
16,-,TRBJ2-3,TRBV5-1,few,TGCGCCAGCAGCTTGTCAAAGCAGGGGTCCACAGATACGCAGTATTTT,CASSLSKQGSTDTQYF
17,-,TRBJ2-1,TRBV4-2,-,TGTGCCAGCAGCCAAGATGGGGGACAAAGAGTGAACAATGAGCAGTTCTTC,CASSQDGGQRVNNEQFF
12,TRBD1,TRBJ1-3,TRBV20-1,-,TGCAGTGCTGACAGGGGCGGAAACACCATATATTTT,CSADRGGNTIYF
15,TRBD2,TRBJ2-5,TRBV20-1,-,TGCAGTGCTAGAGCCGCCGGACTAGCGAGGGAGACCCAGTACTTC,CSARAAGLARETQYF
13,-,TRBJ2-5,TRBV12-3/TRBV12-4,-,TGTGCCAGCAGTTTCTCCGACCAAGAGACCCAGTACTTC,CASSFSDQETQYF
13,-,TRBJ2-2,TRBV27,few,TGTGCCAGCGAAAACGGGAACACCGGGGAGCTGTTTTTT,CASENGNTGELFF
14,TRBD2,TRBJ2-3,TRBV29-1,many,TGCAGCGTCGAGACTAGCGGGAGCACAGATACGCAGTATTTT,CSVETSGSTDTQYF
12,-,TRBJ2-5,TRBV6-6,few,TGTTCCACCCGGGGGCTAGAGGAGACCCAGTACTTC,CSTRGLEETQYF
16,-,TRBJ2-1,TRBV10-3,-,TGTGCCATCAGTGAGTCTACAGGCAAATCCTACAATGAGCAGTTCTTC,CAISESTGKSYNEQFF
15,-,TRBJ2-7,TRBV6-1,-,TGTGCCAGCAGTGGTAGGACGTTGAGCTCCTACGAGCAGTACTTC,CASSGRTLSSYEQYF
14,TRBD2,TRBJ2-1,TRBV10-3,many,TGTGCCATCAGCGGAGCTAGCGGGAGTCCAGGGGCGTTCTTC,CAISGASGSPGAFF
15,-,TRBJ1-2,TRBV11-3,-,TGTGCCAGCAGCTTAGGTGGGGACGGTGGCTATGGCTACACCTTC,CASSLGGDGGYGYTF
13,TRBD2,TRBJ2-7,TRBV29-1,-,TGCAGCGTTGAAGAGGGGGGGGACTACGAGCAGTACTTC,CSVEEGGDYEQYF
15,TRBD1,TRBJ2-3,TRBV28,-,TGTGCCAGCAGCACCACAGGGGGCGGCACAGATACGCAGTATTTT,CASSTTGGGTDTQYF
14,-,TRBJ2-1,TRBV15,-,TGTGCCACCAGCCCGCGCCTACTAGCAAATGAGCAGTTCTTC,CATSPRLLANEQFF
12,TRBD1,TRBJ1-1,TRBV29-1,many,TGCAGCGTTGTTCAGGGGGTGGTTGAAGCTTTCTTT,CSVVQGVVEAFF
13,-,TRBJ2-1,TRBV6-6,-,TGTGCCAGCGGTCGCGGACAAGACAATGAGCAGTTCTTC,CASGRGQDNEQFF
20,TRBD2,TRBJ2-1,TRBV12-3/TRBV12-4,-,TGTGCCAGCAGTCCGGGGACTAGCGGGACCCGGAGGCGGTCCTACAATGAGCAGTTCTTC,CASSPGTSGTRRRSYNEQFF
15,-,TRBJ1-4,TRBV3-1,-,TGTGCCAGCAGCCAGCTCGGGGCCGATAATGAAAAACTGTTTTTT,CASSQLGADNEKLFF
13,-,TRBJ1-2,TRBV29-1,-,TGCAGCGTTGAAGTAGCGGGGGCAGGGGGCTACACCTTC,CSVEVAGAGGYTF
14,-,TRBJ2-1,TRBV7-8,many,TGTGCCAGCCAACCGGGAGTTCAATCCAATGAGCAGTTCTTC,CASQPGVQSNEQFF
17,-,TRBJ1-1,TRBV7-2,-,TGTGCCAGCAGCTTAAAGCAACAGGGATCCGGCAACACTGAAGCTTTCTTT,CASSLKQQGSGNTEAFF
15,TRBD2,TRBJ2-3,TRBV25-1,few,TGTGCCAGCAGTGAACTAGCGGGACTGACAGATACGCAGTATTTT,CASSELAGLTDTQYF
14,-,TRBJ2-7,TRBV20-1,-,TGCAGTGCTCTACAGGGTTACACCTGGAACGAGCAGTACTTC,CSALQGYTWNEQYF
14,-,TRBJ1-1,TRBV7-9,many,TGTGCCAGCAGCTTAATGGGAAAGTCCACTGAAGCTTTCTTT,CASSLMGKSTEAFF
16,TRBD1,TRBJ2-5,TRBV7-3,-,TGTGCCAGCAGCTTGTACGGACAGGGGCCCTGGGAGACCCAGTACTTC,CASSLYGQGPWETQYF